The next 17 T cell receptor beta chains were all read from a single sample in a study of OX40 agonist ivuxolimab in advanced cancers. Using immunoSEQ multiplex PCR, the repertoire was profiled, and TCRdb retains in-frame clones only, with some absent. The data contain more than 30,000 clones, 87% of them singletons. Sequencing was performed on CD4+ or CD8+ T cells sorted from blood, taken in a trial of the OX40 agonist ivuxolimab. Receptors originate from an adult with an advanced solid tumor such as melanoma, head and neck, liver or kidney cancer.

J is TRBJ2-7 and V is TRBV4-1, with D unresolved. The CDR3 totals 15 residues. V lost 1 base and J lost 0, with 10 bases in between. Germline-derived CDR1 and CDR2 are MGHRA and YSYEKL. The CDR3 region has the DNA TGCGCCAGCAGCCAAGGCCAGCCAAGCTCCTACGAGCAGTACTTC. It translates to CASSQGQPSSYEQYF.

CDR3 protein: CASSFPRLAGGYEQYF. The CDR3 region has the DNA TGTGCCAGCAGTTTCCCCAGACTAGCGGGAGGTTACGAGCAGTACTTC. The chain carries TRBV28 and TRBJ2-7, with 13 bases that match TRBD2. Trimming took 3 bases from V and 4 from J; bases not matched to a gene: 6. Germline lookup yields CDR1 MDHEN and CDR2 SYDVKM. The CDR3 is 16 residues long.

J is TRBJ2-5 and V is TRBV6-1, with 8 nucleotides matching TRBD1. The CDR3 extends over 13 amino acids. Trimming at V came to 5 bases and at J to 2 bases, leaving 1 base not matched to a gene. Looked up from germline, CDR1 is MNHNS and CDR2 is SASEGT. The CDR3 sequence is CASSWTGQETQYF. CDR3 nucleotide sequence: TGTGCCAGCAGTTGGACAGGGCAAGAGACCCAGTACTTC.

As DNA, the CDR3 is TGTGCCAGCAGCTTACGAACAGGGGGTCAGCCCCAGCATTTT. It encodes CASSLRTGGQPQHF. This chain links TRBV7-2 with TRBJ1-5, with 8 bases aligning to TRBD1. V was clipped by 2 bases and J by 6 bases; unmatched bases: 3. CDR3 length: 14 amino acids. CDR1 is SGHTA and CDR2 is FQGNSA in the germline V gene.

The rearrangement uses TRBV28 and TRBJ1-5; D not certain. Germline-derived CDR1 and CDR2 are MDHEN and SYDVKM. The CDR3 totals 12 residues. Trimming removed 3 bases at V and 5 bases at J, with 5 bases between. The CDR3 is CASSFSHQPQHF. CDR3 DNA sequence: TGTGCCAGCAGTTTTTCTCATCAGCCCCAGCATTTT.

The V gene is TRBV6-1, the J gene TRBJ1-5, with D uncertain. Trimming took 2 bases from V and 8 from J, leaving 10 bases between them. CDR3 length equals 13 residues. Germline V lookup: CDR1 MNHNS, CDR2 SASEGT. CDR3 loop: CASSEPQEEPQHF. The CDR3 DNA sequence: TGTGCCAGCAGTGAACCCCAAGAGGAGCCCCAGCATTTT.

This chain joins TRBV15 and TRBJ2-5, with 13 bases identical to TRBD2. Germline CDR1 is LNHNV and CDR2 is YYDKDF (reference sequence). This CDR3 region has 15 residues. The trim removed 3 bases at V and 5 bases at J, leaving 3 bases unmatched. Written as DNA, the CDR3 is TGTGCCACCAGCAGCGGACTAGCGGGAGTTGAGACCCAGTACTTC. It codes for CATSSGLAGVETQYF. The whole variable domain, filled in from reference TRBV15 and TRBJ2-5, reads DAMVIQNPRYQVTQFGKPVTLSCSQTLNHNVMYWYQQKSSQAPKLLFHYYDKDFNNEADTPDNFQSRRPNTSFCFLDIRSPGLGDTAMYLCATSSGLAGVETQYFGPGTRLLVL.

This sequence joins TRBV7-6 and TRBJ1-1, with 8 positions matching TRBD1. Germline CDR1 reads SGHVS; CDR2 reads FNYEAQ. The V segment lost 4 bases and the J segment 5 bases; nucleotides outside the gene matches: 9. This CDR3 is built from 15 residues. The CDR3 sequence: CASSSDRGPGTEAFF. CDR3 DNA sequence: TGTGCCAGCAGCTCCGACAGGGGCCCAGGGACTGAAGCTTTCTTT.

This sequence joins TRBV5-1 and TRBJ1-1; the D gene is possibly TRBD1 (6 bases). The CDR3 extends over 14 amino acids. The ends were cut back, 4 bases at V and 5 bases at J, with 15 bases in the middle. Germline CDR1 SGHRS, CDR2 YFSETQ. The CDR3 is CASSPTTGETEAFF. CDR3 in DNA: TGCGCCAGCAGCCCGACGACAGGTGAAACTGAAGCTTTCTTT.

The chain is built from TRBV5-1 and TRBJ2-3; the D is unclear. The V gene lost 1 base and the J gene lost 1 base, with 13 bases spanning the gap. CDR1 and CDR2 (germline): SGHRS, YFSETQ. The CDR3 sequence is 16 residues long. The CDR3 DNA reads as TGCGCCAGCAGCTTGTTCACGGGTCGTCGCACAGATACGCAGTATTTT. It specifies CASSLFTGRRTDTQYF.

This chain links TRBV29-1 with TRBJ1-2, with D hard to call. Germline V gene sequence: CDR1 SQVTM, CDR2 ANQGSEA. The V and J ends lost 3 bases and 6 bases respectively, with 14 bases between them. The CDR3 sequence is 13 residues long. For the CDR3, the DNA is TGCAGCGTTGATGCCCTGGTTTCGAATGGCTACACCTTC. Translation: CSVDALVSNGYTF.

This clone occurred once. The CDR3 loop is CASRGRGGNEKLFF. The DNA for the CDR3 is TGTGCCAGTAGAGGCAGGGGGGGGAATGAAAAACTGTTTTTT. The chain employs TRBV6-5 and TRBJ1-4, with 7 bases matching TRBD1. Germline V gene data show CDR1 as MNHEY and CDR2 as SVGAGI. The J segment lost 5 bases and the V segment lost 9 bases, leaving 9 bases of the junction unmatched. The CDR3 contains 14 residues.

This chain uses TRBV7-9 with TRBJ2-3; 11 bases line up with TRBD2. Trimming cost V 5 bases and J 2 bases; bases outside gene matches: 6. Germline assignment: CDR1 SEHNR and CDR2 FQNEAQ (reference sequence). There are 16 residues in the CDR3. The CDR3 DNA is TGTGCCAGCAGCCGAGGGACTAGCGGAGACACAGATACGCAGTATTTT. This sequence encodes CASSRGTSGDTDTQYF.

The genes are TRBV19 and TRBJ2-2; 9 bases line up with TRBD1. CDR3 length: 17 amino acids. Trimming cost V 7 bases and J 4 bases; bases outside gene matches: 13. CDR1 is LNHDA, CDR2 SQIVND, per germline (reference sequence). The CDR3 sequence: CASTPRRTGVFTGELFF. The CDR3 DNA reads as TGTGCCAGTACCCCTCGCAGGACAGGGGTCTTCACCGGGGAGCTGTTTTTT.

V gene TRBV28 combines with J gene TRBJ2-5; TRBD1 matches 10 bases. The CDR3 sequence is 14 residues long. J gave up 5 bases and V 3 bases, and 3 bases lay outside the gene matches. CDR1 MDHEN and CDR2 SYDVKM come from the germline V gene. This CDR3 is CASSLGTGVETQYF. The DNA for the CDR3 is TGTGCCAGCAGTTTGGGGACAGGGGTTGAGACCCAGTACTTC.

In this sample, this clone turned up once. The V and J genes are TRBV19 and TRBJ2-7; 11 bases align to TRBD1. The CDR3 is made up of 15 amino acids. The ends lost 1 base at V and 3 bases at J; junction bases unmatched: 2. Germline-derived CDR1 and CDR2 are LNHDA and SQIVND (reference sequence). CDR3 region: CASSIAGTGGYEQYF. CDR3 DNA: TGTGCCAGTAGTATAGCTGGGACAGGGGGCTACGAGCAGTACTTC.

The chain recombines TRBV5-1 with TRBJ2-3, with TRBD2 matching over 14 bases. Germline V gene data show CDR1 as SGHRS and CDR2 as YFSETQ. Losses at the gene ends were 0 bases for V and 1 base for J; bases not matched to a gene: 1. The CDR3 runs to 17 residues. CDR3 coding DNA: TGCGCCAGCAGCTTGGAGGGACTAGCGGGAGGCACAGATACGCAGTATTTT. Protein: CASSLEGLAGGTDTQYF.